This T cell receptor beta chain was identified in a study of CD8+ T cells in alopecia areata. Study at large: Each day, treated patients took oral tofacitinib twice, at 5 to 10 mg per dose. Study results and caveats: It was lesional scalp, especially alopecia totalis/universalis, that showed higher clonality than normal scalp. During tofacitinib treatment, many expanded lesional clones remained in scalp and blood.

Trimming cost V 6 bases and J 5 bases; bases outside gene matches: 4. Germline loops: CDR1 MGHRA, CDR2 YSYEKL. This CDR3 spans 14 amino acids. A note on this clone: The antigen remains unidentified.

The sequencing template was cDNA reverse transcribed from extracted RNA. The method was immunoSEQ multiplex PCR; TCRdb's version includes in-frame clones alone and lacks a portion of them. The sample holds 150,000 to 200,000 clones, about three fifths seen once. As for treatment: oral pan-JAK inhibitor, 5-10 mg twice daily. The sequence was obtained from a human donor with alopecia areata. The sample here was CD4+ T cells sorted from blood, taken at week 4, from a patient treated with tofacitinib. The rearrangement links TRBV4-1 to TRBJ1-6; 7 nucleotides line up with TRBD1. The CDR3 spells CASSDRVHNSPLHF. The CDR3 DNA reads TGCGCCAGCAGTGACAGGGTGCATAATTCACCCCTCCACTTT.